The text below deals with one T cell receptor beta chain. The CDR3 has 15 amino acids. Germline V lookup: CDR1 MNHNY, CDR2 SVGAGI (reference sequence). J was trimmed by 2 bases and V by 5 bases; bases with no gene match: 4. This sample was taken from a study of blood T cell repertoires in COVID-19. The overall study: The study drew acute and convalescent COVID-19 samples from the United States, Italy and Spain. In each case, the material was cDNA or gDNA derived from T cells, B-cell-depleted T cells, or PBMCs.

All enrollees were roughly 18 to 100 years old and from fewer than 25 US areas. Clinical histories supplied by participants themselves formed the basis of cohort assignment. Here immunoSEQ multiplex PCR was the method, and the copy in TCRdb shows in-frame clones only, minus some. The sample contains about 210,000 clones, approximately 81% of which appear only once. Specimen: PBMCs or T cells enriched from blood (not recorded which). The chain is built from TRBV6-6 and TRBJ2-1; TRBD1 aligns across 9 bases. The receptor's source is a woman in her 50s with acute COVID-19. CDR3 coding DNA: TGTGCCAGCAGTCAGGGACAGGGTACCTACAATGAGCAGTTCTTC. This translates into CASSQGQGTYNEQFF.